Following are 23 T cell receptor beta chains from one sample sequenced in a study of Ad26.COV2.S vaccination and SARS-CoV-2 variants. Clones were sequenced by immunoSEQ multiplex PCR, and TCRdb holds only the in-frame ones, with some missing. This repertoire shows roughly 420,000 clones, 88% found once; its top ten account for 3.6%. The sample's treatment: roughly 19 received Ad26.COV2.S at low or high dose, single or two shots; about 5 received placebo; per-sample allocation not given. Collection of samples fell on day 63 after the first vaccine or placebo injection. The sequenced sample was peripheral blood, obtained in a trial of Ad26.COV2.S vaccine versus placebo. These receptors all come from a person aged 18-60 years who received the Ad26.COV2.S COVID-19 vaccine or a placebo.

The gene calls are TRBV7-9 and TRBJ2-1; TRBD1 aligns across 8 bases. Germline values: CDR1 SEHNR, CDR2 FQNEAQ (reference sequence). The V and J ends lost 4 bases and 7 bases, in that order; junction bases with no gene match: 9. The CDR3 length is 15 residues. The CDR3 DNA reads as TGTGCCAGCAGCTCCCCGGACAGGGCGGGGAATGAGCAGTTCTTC. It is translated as CASSSPDRAGNEQFF.

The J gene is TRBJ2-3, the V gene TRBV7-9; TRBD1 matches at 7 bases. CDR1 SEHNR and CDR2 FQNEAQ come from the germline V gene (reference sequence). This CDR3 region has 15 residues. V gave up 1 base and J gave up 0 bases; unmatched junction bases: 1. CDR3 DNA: TGTGCCAGCAGCTTAGGACAGGGTAGCACAGATACGCAGTATTTT. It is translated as CASSLGQGSTDTQYF.

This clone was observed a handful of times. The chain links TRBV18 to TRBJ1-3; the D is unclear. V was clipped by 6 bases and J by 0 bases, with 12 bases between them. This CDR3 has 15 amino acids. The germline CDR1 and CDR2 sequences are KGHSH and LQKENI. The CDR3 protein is CASSRLEHSGNTIYF. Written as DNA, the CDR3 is TGTGCCAGCTCTAGGTTGGAACACTCTGGAAACACCATATATTTT.

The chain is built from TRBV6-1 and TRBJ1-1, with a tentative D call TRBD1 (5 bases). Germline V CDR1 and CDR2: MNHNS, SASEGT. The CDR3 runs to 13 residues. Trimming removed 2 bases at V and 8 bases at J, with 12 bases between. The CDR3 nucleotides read TGTGCCAGCAGTGAAACGAGGGACGAAGAAGCTTTCTTT. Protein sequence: CASSETRDEEAFF.

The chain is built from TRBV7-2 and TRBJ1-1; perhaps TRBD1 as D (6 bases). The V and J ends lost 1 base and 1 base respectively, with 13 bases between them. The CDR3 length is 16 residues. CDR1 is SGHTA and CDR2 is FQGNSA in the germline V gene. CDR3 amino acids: CASSLVGQGRNTEAFF. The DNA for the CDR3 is TGTGCCAGCAGCTTAGTGGGGCAGGGGCGGAACACTGAAGCTTTCTTT.

In nucleotides, the CDR3 is TGTGCCAGTAGTCCCTCCCCCACCGGGGAGCTGTTTTTT. Translated, it gives CASSPSPTGELFF. The chain has TRBV19 and TRBJ2-2; D is uncertain. The CDR3 consists of 13 residues. The V gene's germline CDR1 is LNHDA and CDR2 SQIVND (reference sequence). The V end lost 5 bases, the J end lost 4 bases, and 8 bases lay between the germline ends.

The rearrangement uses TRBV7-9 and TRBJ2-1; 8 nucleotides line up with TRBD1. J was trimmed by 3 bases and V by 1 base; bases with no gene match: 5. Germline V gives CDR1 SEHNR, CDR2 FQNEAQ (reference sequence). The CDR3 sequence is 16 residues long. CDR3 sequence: CASSLEDRAYYNEQFF. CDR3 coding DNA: TGTGCCAGCAGCTTAGAGGACAGGGCTTACTACAATGAGCAGTTCTTC. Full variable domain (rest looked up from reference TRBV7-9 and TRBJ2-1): DTGVSQNPRHKITKRGQNVTFRCDPISEHNRLYWYRQTLGQGPEFLTYFQNEAQLEKSRLLSDRFSAERPKGSFSTLEIQRTEQGDSAMYLCASSLEDRAYYNEQFFGPGTRLTVL.

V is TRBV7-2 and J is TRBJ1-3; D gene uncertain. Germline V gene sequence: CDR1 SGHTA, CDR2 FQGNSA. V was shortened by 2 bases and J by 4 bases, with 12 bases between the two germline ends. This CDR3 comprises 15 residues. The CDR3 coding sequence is TGTGCCAGCAGCTTAATGAAAGGGAGCGGAAACACCATATATTTT. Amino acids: CASSLMKGSGNTIYF.

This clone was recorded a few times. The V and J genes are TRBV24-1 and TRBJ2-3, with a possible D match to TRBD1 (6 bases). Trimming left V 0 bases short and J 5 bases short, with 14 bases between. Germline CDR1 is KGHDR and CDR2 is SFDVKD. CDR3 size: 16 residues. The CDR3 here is CATSDLPQGYKDTQYF. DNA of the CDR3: TGTGCCACCAGTGATTTGCCCCAGGGGTACAAAGATACGCAGTATTTT.

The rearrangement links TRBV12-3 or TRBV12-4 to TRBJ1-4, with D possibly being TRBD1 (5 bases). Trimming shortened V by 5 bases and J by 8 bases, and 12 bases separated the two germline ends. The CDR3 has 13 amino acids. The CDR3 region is CASSIRKGEKLFF. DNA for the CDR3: TGTGCCAGCAGTATCCGGAAGGGGGAAAAACTGTTTTTT.

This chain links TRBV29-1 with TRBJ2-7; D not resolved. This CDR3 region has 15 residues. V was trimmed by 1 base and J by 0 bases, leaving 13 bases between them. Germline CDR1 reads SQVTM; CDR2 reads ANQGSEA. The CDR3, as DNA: TGCAGCGTTGAAGCGGACGGGTATAGCTCCTACGAGCAGTACTTC. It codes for CSVEADGYSSYEQYF.

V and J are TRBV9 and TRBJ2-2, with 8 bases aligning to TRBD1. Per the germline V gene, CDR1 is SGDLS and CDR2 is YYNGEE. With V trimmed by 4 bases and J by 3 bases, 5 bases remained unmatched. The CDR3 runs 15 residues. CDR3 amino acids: CASSTGQGDTGELFF. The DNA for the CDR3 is TGTGCCAGCAGCACCGGACAGGGCGACACCGGGGAGCTGTTTTTT.

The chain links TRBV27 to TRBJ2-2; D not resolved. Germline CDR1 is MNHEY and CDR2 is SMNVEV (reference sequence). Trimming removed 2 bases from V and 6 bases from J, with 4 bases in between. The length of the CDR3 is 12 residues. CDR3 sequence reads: CASSLIAGELFF. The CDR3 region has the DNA TGTGCCAGCAGTTTAATCGCCGGGGAGCTGTTTTTT.

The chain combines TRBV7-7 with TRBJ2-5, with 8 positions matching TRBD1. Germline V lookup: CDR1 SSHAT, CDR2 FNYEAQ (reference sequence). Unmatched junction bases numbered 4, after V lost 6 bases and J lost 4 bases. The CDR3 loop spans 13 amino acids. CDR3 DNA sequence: TGTGCCAGCAGACTTGGACAGGGAGAGACCCAGTACTTC. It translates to CASRLGQGETQYF.

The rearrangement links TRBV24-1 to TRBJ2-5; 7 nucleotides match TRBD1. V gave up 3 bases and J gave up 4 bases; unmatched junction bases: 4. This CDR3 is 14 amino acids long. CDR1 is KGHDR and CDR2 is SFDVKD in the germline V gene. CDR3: CATSDVDRLETQYF. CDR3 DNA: TGTGCCACCAGTGATGTGGACAGGCTAGAGACCCAGTACTTC.

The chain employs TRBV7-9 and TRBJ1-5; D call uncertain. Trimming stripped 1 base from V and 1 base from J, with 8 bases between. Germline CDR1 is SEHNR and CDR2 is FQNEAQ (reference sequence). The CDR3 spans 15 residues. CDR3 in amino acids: CASSLVGRSNQPQHF. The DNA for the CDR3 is TGTGCCAGCAGCTTAGTTGGCAGGAGCAATCAGCCCCAGCATTTT.

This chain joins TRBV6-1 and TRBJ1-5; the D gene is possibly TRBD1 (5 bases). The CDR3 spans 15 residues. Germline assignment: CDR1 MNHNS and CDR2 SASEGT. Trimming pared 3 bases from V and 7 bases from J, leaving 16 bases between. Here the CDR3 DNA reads TGTGCCAGCAGTGAGGGACTGTATCCACCCCAGCCCCAGCATTTT. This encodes CASSEGLYPPQPQHF.

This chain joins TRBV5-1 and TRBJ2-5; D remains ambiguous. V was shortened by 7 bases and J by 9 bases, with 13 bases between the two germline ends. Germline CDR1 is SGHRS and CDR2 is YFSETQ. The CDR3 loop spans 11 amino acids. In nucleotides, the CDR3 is TGCGCCAGCGACAAGGTTGGCGCCCAGTACTTC. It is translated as CASDKVGAQYF.

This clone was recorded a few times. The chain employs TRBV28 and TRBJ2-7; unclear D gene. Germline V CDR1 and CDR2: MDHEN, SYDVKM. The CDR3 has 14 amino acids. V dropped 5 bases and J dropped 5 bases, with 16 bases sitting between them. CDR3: CASSPRSPAHEQYF. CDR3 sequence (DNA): TGTGCCAGCAGTCCCCGCAGCCCGGCGCACGAGCAGTACTTC. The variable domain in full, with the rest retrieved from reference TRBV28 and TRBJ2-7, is DVKVTQSSRYLVKRTGEKVFLECVQDMDHENMFWYRQDPGLGLRLIYFSYDVKMKEKGDIPEGYSVSREKKERFSLILESASTNQTSMYLCASSPRSPAHEQYFGPGTRLTVT.

The CDR3 spells CASSSPYSRLGYTF. The CDR3 DNA sequence: TGTGCCAGCAGTTCTCCCTATTCCCGGCTTGGCTACACCTTC. This chain connects TRBV27 to TRBJ1-2; D gene ambiguous. Germline V gene data show CDR1 as MNHEY and CDR2 as SMNVEV (reference sequence). V lost 4 bases and J 7 bases, leaving 16 bases between the germline ends. This CDR3 region has 14 residues.

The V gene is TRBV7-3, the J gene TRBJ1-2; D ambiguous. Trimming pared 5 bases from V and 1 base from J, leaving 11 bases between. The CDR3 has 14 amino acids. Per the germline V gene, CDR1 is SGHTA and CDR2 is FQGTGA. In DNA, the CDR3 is TGTGCCAGCAGCCTCGGGGTCGATAACTATGGCTACACCTTC. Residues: CASSLGVDNYGYTF.

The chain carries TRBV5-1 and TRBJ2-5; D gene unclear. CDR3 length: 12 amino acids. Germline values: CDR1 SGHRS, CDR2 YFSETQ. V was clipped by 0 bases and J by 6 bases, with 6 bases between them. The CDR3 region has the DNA TGCGCCAGCAGCTTGGTGGGGAAGACCCAGTACTTC. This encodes CASSLVGKTQYF.

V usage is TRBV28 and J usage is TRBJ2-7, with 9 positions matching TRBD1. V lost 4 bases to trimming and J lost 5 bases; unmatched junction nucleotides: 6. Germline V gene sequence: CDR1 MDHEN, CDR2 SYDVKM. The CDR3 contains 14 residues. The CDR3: CASSYSGTGHEQYF. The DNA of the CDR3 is TGTGCCAGCAGTTACTCTGGGACAGGGCACGAGCAGTACTTC. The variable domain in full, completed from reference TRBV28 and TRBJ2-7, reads DVKVTQSSRYLVKRTGEKVFLECVQDMDHENMFWYRQDPGLGLRLIYFSYDVKMKEKGDIPEGYSVSREKKERFSLILESASTNQTSMYLCASSYSGTGHEQYFGPGTRLTVT.